This is a list of T cell receptor beta chains from one sample in a study of cytomegalovirus exposure and HLA in healthy donors. Data came from immunoSEQ multiplex PCR; TCRdb stores just in-frame clones and leaves some out. The sample shows a few hundred thousand clones, about nine tenths of them seen only once. Sequencing was carried out using PBMCs. These receptor sequences come from a girl between 2 and 10 years old in good health and CMV-seronegative. Both conserved end residues are part of each CDR3. The D gene is left open where the match is weak. Clone sizes are given selectively: once, few, many, or a class where the clone is expanded.

d_call: -; cdr3_length: 15; v_call: TRBV11-2; clone_size: -; j_call: TRBJ1-6; cdr3_nt: TGTGCCAGCAGCTTGGTCGGTTCCTATAATTCACCCCTCCACTTT; cdr3_aa: CASSLVGSYNSPLHF
d_call: TRBD1; cdr3_length: 15; v_call: TRBV19; clone_size: -; j_call: TRBJ1-2; cdr3_nt: TGTGCCAGTAGTGCATCGACAGGGAGTAACTATGGCTACACCTTC; cdr3_aa: CASSASTGSNYGYTF
d_call: -; cdr3_length: 13; v_call: TRBV5-4; clone_size: -; j_call: TRBJ2-3; cdr3_nt: TGTGCCAGCAGCTTCTTAGTCGGGGATACGCAGTATTTT; cdr3_aa: CASSFLVGDTQYF
d_call: TRBD1; cdr3_length: 14; v_call: TRBV27; clone_size: -; j_call: TRBJ1-6; cdr3_nt: TGTGCCAGCAGGCCGACAGGGGGCAGGTCACCCCTCCACTTT; cdr3_aa: CASRPTGGRSPLHF
d_call: TRBD1; cdr3_length: 16; v_call: TRBV27; clone_size: -; j_call: TRBJ2-3; cdr3_nt: TGTGCCAGCAGTCCCGGCAGGGGGAGTTTTACAGATACGCAGTATTTT; cdr3_aa: CASSPGRGSFTDTQYF
d_call: -; cdr3_length: 14; v_call: TRBV4-1; clone_size: -; j_call: TRBJ1-6; cdr3_nt: TGCGCCAGCAGCCAAGCGAGATATAATTCACCCCTCCACTTT; cdr3_aa: CASSQARYNSPLHF
d_call: -; cdr3_length: 16; v_call: TRBV5-6; clone_size: once; j_call: TRBJ2-1; cdr3_nt: TGTGCCAGCAACCTAGGGGGATTCGGATCCTACAATGAGCAGTTCTTC; cdr3_aa: CASNLGGFGSYNEQFF
d_call: -; cdr3_length: 14; v_call: TRBV6-6; clone_size: -; j_call: TRBJ1-2; cdr3_nt: TGTGCCAGCACCAGTCCCTCATCGGGCTATGGCTACACCTTC; cdr3_aa: CASTSPSSGYGYTF
d_call: TRBD2; cdr3_length: 14; v_call: TRBV12-5; clone_size: -; j_call: TRBJ2-7; cdr3_nt: TGTGCTAGTGGTCCGACTAGCGGGATAGGGGAGCAGTACTTC; cdr3_aa: CASGPTSGIGEQYF
d_call: -; cdr3_length: 13; v_call: TRBV11-3; clone_size: once; j_call: TRBJ2-7; cdr3_nt: TGTGCCAGCAGCTTAGATGGGACTGGCGAGCAGTACTTC; cdr3_aa: CASSLDGTGEQYF
d_call: -; cdr3_length: 12; v_call: TRBV5-5; clone_size: -; j_call: TRBJ1-1; cdr3_nt: TGTGCCAGCAGCCCAAGGGGATACGAAGCTTTCTTT; cdr3_aa: CASSPRGYEAFF
d_call: TRBD1; cdr3_length: 14; v_call: TRBV19; clone_size: once; j_call: TRBJ1-2; cdr3_nt: TGTGCCAGTAGTGCGGACAGGGTTAACTATGGCTACACCTTC; cdr3_aa: CASSADRVNYGYTF
d_call: -; cdr3_length: 15; v_call: TRBV18; clone_size: -; j_call: TRBJ2-1; cdr3_nt: TGTGCCAGCTCACGGTCAGGGAATGGATACAATGAGCAGTTCTTC; cdr3_aa: CASSRSGNGYNEQFF
d_call: -; cdr3_length: 14; v_call: TRBV7-9; clone_size: -; j_call: TRBJ2-5; cdr3_nt: TGTGCCAGCAGTCCTGACAGTGTCAAGTTGGGCCAGTACTTC; cdr3_aa: CASSPDSVKLGQYF
d_call: TRBD1; cdr3_length: 16; v_call: TRBV27; clone_size: -; j_call: TRBJ1-5; cdr3_nt: TGTGCCAGCAGTATTCCGGGACAGGGGGCAGGGCAGCCCCAGCATTTT; cdr3_aa: CASSIPGQGAGQPQHF
d_call: -; cdr3_length: 14; v_call: TRBV6-1; clone_size: -; j_call: TRBJ1-2; cdr3_nt: TGTGCCAGCAGTGAATCGGACAAGTACTATGGCTACACCTTC; cdr3_aa: CASSESDKYYGYTF
d_call: -; cdr3_length: 15; v_call: TRBV6-1; clone_size: -; j_call: TRBJ1-5; cdr3_nt: TGTGCCAGCAGTGAAACCAGGGCGAGCAATCAGCCCCAGCATTTT; cdr3_aa: CASSETRASNQPQHF
d_call: TRBD1; cdr3_length: 14; v_call: TRBV5-1; clone_size: -; j_call: TRBJ2-5; cdr3_nt: TGCGCCACCTCACAGGGGGAAACCCAAGAGACCCAGTACTTC; cdr3_aa: CATSQGETQETQYF
d_call: -; cdr3_length: 15; v_call: TRBV7-9; clone_size: once; j_call: TRBJ1-5; cdr3_nt: TGTGCCAGCAGCTTTGGGGAGTATAGCAATCAGCCCCAGCATTTT; cdr3_aa: CASSFGEYSNQPQHF
d_call: -; cdr3_length: 12; v_call: TRBV6-5; clone_size: -; j_call: TRBJ2-7; cdr3_nt: TGTGCCAGCAGAACCAGGGTCGGCGAGCAGTACTTC; cdr3_aa: CASRTRVGEQYF
d_call: TRBD2; cdr3_length: 16; v_call: TRBV4-1; clone_size: -; j_call: TRBJ2-2; cdr3_nt: TGCGCCAGCAGCCAAGAAGGGGCGGGAGGGCCCGGGGAGCTGTTTTTT; cdr3_aa: CASSQEGAGGPGELFF
d_call: -; cdr3_length: 14; v_call: TRBV29-1; clone_size: -; j_call: TRBJ1-1; cdr3_nt: TGCAGCGTTGAAGTCCGAGGGACTTATGACGAAGCTTTCTTT; cdr3_aa: CSVEVRGTYDEAFF
d_call: TRBD2; cdr3_length: 15; v_call: TRBV9; clone_size: -; j_call: TRBJ2-1; cdr3_nt: TGTGCCAGCAGCGTAGAATGGGGGGGATACAATGAGCAGTTCTTC; cdr3_aa: CASSVEWGGYNEQFF
d_call: TRBD2; cdr3_length: 16; v_call: TRBV28; clone_size: -; j_call: TRBJ2-3; cdr3_nt: TGTGCCAGCAGTTTTCCCCCGGGACTAGCGGTAGATACGCAGTATTTT; cdr3_aa: CASSFPPGLAVDTQYF
d_call: TRBD1; cdr3_length: 14; v_call: TRBV27; clone_size: -; j_call: TRBJ1-2; cdr3_nt: TGTGCCAGCAGTACGGGACAGGGAACGTCCGGCTACACCTTC; cdr3_aa: CASSTGQGTSGYTF
d_call: -; cdr3_length: 14; v_call: TRBV5-4; clone_size: few; j_call: TRBJ2-5; cdr3_nt: TGTGCCAGCAGCAAGGGTCAATCGGGGGAGACCCAGTACTTC; cdr3_aa: CASSKGQSGETQYF
d_call: -; cdr3_length: 13; v_call: TRBV19; clone_size: -; j_call: TRBJ1-6; cdr3_nt: TGTGCCAGTAGTATCCCTGCGGATTCACCCCTCCACTTT; cdr3_aa: CASSIPADSPLHF
d_call: TRBD1; cdr3_length: 17; v_call: TRBV4-1; clone_size: -; j_call: TRBJ2-5; cdr3_nt: TGCGCCAGCAGCCAAGAGGAGAGGACAGGGGGAGGAGAGACCCAGTACTTC; cdr3_aa: CASSQEERTGGGETQYF
d_call: TRBD1; cdr3_length: 17; v_call: TRBV18; clone_size: -; j_call: TRBJ1-1; cdr3_nt: TGTGCCAGCTCACGACTCGTGGGACAGGGGGCGTTCGCTGAAGCTTTCTTT; cdr3_aa: CASSRLVGQGAFAEAFF
d_call: TRBD1; cdr3_length: 14; v_call: TRBV27; clone_size: -; j_call: TRBJ1-2; cdr3_nt: TGTGCCAGCAGCTACAGGGGGCCGGACTATGGCTACACCTTC; cdr3_aa: CASSYRGPDYGYTF
d_call: -; cdr3_length: 16; v_call: TRBV30; clone_size: -; j_call: TRBJ1-4; cdr3_nt: TGTGCCACCAACCCCAAGCTCGGGGTCGGTAATGAAAAACTGTTTTTT; cdr3_aa: CATNPKLGVGNEKLFF
d_call: -; cdr3_length: 17; v_call: TRBV25-1; clone_size: -; j_call: TRBJ2-3; cdr3_nt: TGTGCCAGCAGTGCCCGAACTCAAAGTCCGAACACAGATACGCAGTATTTT; cdr3_aa: CASSARTQSPNTDTQYF
d_call: TRBD1; cdr3_length: 17; v_call: TRBV5-1; clone_size: -; j_call: TRBJ2-2; cdr3_nt: TGCGCCAGCAGCACCTCGACAGGGCCCCTTCCTACCGGGGAGCTGTTTTTT; cdr3_aa: CASSTSTGPLPTGELFF
d_call: TRBD1; cdr3_length: 16; v_call: TRBV7-9; clone_size: -; j_call: TRBJ1-1; cdr3_nt: TGTGCCAGCAGCTCCGGGACAGGGGTTAGGAACACTGAAGCTTTCTTT; cdr3_aa: CASSSGTGVRNTEAFF
d_call: -; cdr3_length: 13; v_call: TRBV9; clone_size: once; j_call: TRBJ2-2; cdr3_nt: TGTGCCAGCAGCAAGGGACTCACCGGGGAGCTGTTTTTT; cdr3_aa: CASSKGLTGELFF
d_call: -; cdr3_length: 14; v_call: TRBV5-6; clone_size: once; j_call: TRBJ2-3; cdr3_nt: TGTGCCAGCAGCTCGGCTCGGGGCACAGATACGCAGTATTTT; cdr3_aa: CASSSARGTDTQYF
d_call: -; cdr3_length: 13; v_call: TRBV29-1; clone_size: -; j_call: TRBJ2-5; cdr3_nt: TGCAGCGTTGATTACGCGGCCCAAGAGACCCAGTACTTC; cdr3_aa: CSVDYAAQETQYF
d_call: TRBD2; cdr3_length: 16; v_call: TRBV28; clone_size: -; j_call: TRBJ2-3; cdr3_nt: TGTGCCAGCAGTCCTCTAGCGGGGGGGCGAGCAGATACGCAGTATTTT; cdr3_aa: CASSPLAGGRADTQYF
d_call: TRBD1; cdr3_length: 15; v_call: TRBV10-2; clone_size: once; j_call: TRBJ2-7; cdr3_nt: TGCGCCAGCAGTGAAATGGGACAGGTTTTGTACGAGCAGTACTTC; cdr3_aa: CASSEMGQVLYEQYF
d_call: -; cdr3_length: 16; v_call: TRBV27; clone_size: -; j_call: TRBJ2-5; cdr3_nt: TGTGCCAGCAGTTTAAGTTCCATTCCTGGGGGGGAGACCCAGTACTTC; cdr3_aa: CASSLSSIPGGETQYF
d_call: -; cdr3_length: 12; v_call: TRBV6-6; clone_size: -; j_call: TRBJ1-5; cdr3_nt: TGTGCCAGCAGTCTTAGCAATCAGCCCCAGCATTTT; cdr3_aa: CASSLSNQPQHF